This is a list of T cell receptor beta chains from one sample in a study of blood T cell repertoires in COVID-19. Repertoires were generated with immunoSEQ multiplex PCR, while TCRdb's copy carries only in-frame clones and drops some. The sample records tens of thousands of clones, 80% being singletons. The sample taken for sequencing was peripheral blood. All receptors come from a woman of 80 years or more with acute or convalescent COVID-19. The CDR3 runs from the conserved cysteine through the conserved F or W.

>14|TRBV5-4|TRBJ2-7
CASSFSGDSNEQYF
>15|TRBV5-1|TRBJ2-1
CASSLAGARYNEQFF
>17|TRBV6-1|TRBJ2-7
CASSDPPGTGRFYEQYF
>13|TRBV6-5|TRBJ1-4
CASNRVKNEKLFF
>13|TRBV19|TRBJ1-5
CASSTSGGQPQHF
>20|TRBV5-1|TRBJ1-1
CASRLNGRVGTGTRNTEAFF
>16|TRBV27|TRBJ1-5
CASSSVGRGRNQPQHF
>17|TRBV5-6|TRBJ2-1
CASSTPSGLANNNEQFF
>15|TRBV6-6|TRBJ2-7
CASSYSGQAHYEQYF
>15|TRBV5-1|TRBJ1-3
CASSLGGASGNTIYF
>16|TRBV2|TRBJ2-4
CASSEVGVGLENIQYF
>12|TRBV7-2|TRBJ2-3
CASSYQAGEQYF
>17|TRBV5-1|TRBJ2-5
CASSLVSSGTGRETQYF
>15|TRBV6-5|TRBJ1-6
CASSYRGTKHSPLHF
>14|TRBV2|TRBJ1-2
CASSATKWGHGYTF
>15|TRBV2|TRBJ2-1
CASSAILAEYNEQFF
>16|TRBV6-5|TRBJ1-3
CASSYTVSHSGNTIYF
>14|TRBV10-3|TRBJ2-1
CAIKLAGEYNEQFF
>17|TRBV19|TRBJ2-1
CASSPVLVAGAHNEQFF